These T cell receptor beta chains were read from a single sample in a study of shared clonotypes between healthy human individuals. Data came from immunoSEQ multiplex PCR; TCRdb stores just in-frame clones and leaves some out. This table holds fewer than 700,000 clones, approximately 95% found once. The material sequenced was naive CD8+ T cells sorted from blood. These receptor sequences come from a woman in her 30s in good health. Both conserved end residues are part of each CDR3. A D gene is named only where the DNA matches it firmly. Size values are once, few and many counts, or a class for expanded clones, and some rows have none.

D: NA
size: NA
V: TRBV19
J: TRBJ2-3
DNA: TGTGCCAGTAGTATTAACGAGGATACGCAGTATTTT
CDR3: CASSINEDTQYF

D: NA
size: NA
V: TRBV5-1
J: TRBJ2-3
DNA: TGCGCCAGCAGCTTTCGCCTCGACACAGATACGCAGTATTTT
CDR3: CASSFRLDTDTQYF

D: TRBD2
size: NA
V: TRBV19
J: TRBJ2-1
DNA: TGTGCCAGTAGTATTTTCCCTAGCGGGACTTACAATGAGCAGTTCTTC
CDR3: CASSIFPSGTYNEQFF

D: TRBD2
size: NA
V: TRBV10-2
J: TRBJ2-2
DNA: TGCGCCAGCAGTGTAGGGCTAGCGGGAGTTGTCGGGGAGCTGTTTTTT
CDR3: CASSVGLAGVVGELFF

D: TRBD2
size: NA
V: TRBV28
J: TRBJ2-7
DNA: TGTGCCAGCAGTTTAGGACTAGCGGGAGGCGAGCAGTACTTC
CDR3: CASSLGLAGGEQYF

D: NA
size: once
V: TRBV11-2
J: TRBJ2-1
DNA: TGTGCCAGCAGCCCCGGGCCCGGGACCGGGAATGAGCAGTTCTTC
CDR3: CASSPGPGTGNEQFF

D: TRBD2
size: once
V: TRBV19
J: TRBJ2-7
DNA: TGTGCCAGTAGTATGTCTGCGGGAGTATACGAGCAGTACTTC
CDR3: CASSMSAGVYEQYF

D: TRBD1
size: NA
V: TRBV4-1
J: TRBJ2-3
DNA: TGCGCCAGCAGCCAGGGCGGGACAGGGGCGTGGGCGGGCGCGCAGTATTTT
CDR3: CASSQGGTGAWAGAQYF

D: NA
size: NA
V: TRBV19
J: TRBJ2-7
DNA: TGTGCCAGTAGTGGGGACTTCTACGAGCAGTACTTC
CDR3: CASSGDFYEQYF

D: NA
size: NA
V: TRBV7-9
J: TRBJ2-7
DNA: TGTGCCAGCAGCCCGCCCAGGGGATACGAGCAGTACTTC
CDR3: CASSPPRGYEQYF

D: NA
size: NA
V: TRBV27
J: TRBJ2-4
DNA: TGTGCCAGCAGTTTGTCGGGACGTAAGAACATTCAGTACTTC
CDR3: CASSLSGRKNIQYF

D: NA
size: once
V: TRBV5-4
J: TRBJ2-7
DNA: TGTGCCAGCAGCTTCGGAGGGTCCAGCTCCTACGAGCAGTACTTC
CDR3: CASSFGGSSSYEQYF

D: TRBD2
size: NA
V: TRBV29-1
J: TRBJ2-1
DNA: TGCAGCGCTAGACTAGCGGGAGGTACCTACAATGAGCAGTTCTTC
CDR3: CSARLAGGTYNEQFF

D: NA
size: NA
V: TRBV21-1
J: TRBJ1-2
DNA: TGTGCCAGCCCTCCGGAACAGGGATCCTATGGCTACACCTTC
CDR3: CASPPEQGSYGYTF

D: NA
size: NA
V: TRBV5-6
J: TRBJ1-5
DNA: TGTGCCAGCAGCTTGGCACCTAATCAGCCCCAGCATTTT
CDR3: CASSLAPNQPQHF

D: TRBD1
size: NA
V: TRBV12-5
J: TRBJ2-7
DNA: TGTGCTAGAGACGGACAGGGGAATATAGAGCAGTACTTC
CDR3: CARDGQGNIEQYF

D: NA
size: NA
V: TRBV6-4
J: TRBJ2-1
DNA: TGTGCCAGCAGTGATCAACCCGGGAGCTCCTACAATGAGCAGTTCTTC
CDR3: CASSDQPGSSYNEQFF

D: TRBD2
size: NA
V: TRBV7-9
J: TRBJ2-1
DNA: TGTGCCAGCAGCCATATAGCGGGAGCCTACAATGAGCAGTTCTTC
CDR3: CASSHIAGAYNEQFF

D: TRBD2
size: NA
V: TRBV29-1
J: TRBJ2-7
DNA: TGCAGCGTTGAAGTAGCGGGATACTACGAGCAGTACTTC
CDR3: CSVEVAGYYEQYF

D: NA
size: NA
V: TRBV28
J: TRBJ2-5
DNA: TGTGCCAGCGGTTTTTGGGAGACAGCTCAAGAGACCCAGTACTTC
CDR3: CASGFWETAQETQYF

D: TRBD2
size: NA
V: TRBV4-1
J: TRBJ2-3
DNA: TGCGCCAGCAGCCTCAGACTAGCGGGGAACACAGATACGCAGTATTTT
CDR3: CASSLRLAGNTDTQYF

D: NA
size: NA
V: TRBV11-2
J: TRBJ1-1
DNA: TGTGCCAGCAGCTCTTGGCCCGACTCTGGGAGGGCTGAAGCTTTCTTT
CDR3: CASSSWPDSGRAEAFF

D: NA
size: NA
V: TRBV2
J: TRBJ1-1
DNA: TGTGCCAGCAGTGACTCTGGAGGCACTGAAGCTTTCTTT
CDR3: CASSDSGGTEAFF

D: NA
size: once
V: TRBV4-1
J: TRBJ2-2
DNA: TGCGCCAGCAGCCAAACCCAGAACCCCACCGGGGAGCTGTTTTTT
CDR3: CASSQTQNPTGELFF

D: NA
size: NA
V: TRBV15
J: TRBJ2-3
DNA: TGTGCCACCAGCAGATACAAACTTGACGGGGGAGATACGCAGTATTTT
CDR3: CATSRYKLDGGDTQYF

D: NA
size: once
V: TRBV25-1
J: TRBJ2-5
DNA: TGTGCCAGCAGCTTCGGGGGCTTTGAGACCCAGTACTTC
CDR3: CASSFGGFETQYF

D: TRBD2
size: NA
V: TRBV13
J: TRBJ2-7
DNA: TGTGCCAGCAGCGCCAACCGGGAGGGCCCTTACGAGCAGTACTTC
CDR3: CASSANREGPYEQYF

D: NA
size: NA
V: TRBV29-1
J: TRBJ2-7
DNA: TGCAGCGTACGGGAAAATCGATTCTACGAGCAGTACTTC
CDR3: CSVRENRFYEQYF

D: NA
size: few
V: TRBV27
J: TRBJ1-5
DNA: TGTGCCAGCTGGGACACCGGGAAGCCCCAGCATTTT
CDR3: CASWDTGKPQHF

D: NA
size: NA
V: TRBV7-8
J: TRBJ2-1
DNA: TGTGCCACCGAGCGGAGCTCCTACAATGAGCAGTTCTTC
CDR3: CATERSSYNEQFF

D: NA
size: NA
V: TRBV5-6
J: TRBJ2-1
DNA: TGTGCCAGCAGCTTGGGGGGTCCAGGGAATGGGAATGAGCAGTTCTTC
CDR3: CASSLGGPGNGNEQFF

D: NA
size: NA
V: TRBV10-3
J: TRBJ1-1
DNA: TGTGCCATCAGTGACCCCTCCGGAAACACTGAAGCTTTCTTT
CDR3: CAISDPSGNTEAFF

D: TRBD2
size: NA
V: TRBV29-1
J: TRBJ2-7
DNA: TGCAGCGTCCTAGCGGGGTTCTCCTACGAGCAGTACTTC
CDR3: CSVLAGFSYEQYF

D: TRBD2
size: NA
V: TRBV28
J: TRBJ2-3
DNA: TGTGCCAGCAGTATAAGCGGGAGCCCAGATACGCAGTATTTT
CDR3: CASSISGSPDTQYF

D: NA
size: NA
V: TRBV6-4
J: TRBJ2-1
DNA: TGTGCCAGCAGTGACGGGGGCAGTTACAATGAGCAGTTCTTC
CDR3: CASSDGGSYNEQFF

D: NA
size: NA
V: TRBV6-6
J: TRBJ2-5
DNA: TGTGCCAGCAGTTACTCGGCAGGGACGGCGGAGACCCAGTACTTC
CDR3: CASSYSAGTAETQYF

D: TRBD1
size: NA
V: TRBV9
J: TRBJ2-4
DNA: TGTGCCAGCAGCGAGGACAGGGGTGGGCACATTCAGTACTTC
CDR3: CASSEDRGGHIQYF

D: NA
size: NA
V: TRBV4-2
J: TRBJ2-7
DNA: TGTGCCAGCAGCCCATATAGCCCTGATTCGGGGCCCTACGAGCAGTACTTC
CDR3: CASSPYSPDSGPYEQYF

D: NA
size: NA
V: TRBV2
J: TRBJ2-1
DNA: TGTGCCAGCAGTGATGAGGGACGGCACAATGAGCAGTTCTTC
CDR3: CASSDEGRHNEQFF

D: NA
size: NA
V: TRBV4-1
J: TRBJ2-7
DNA: TGCGCCAGCAGCCACGGGGGAACCTACGAGCAGTACTTC
CDR3: CASSHGGTYEQYF

D: NA
size: NA
V: TRBV10-3
J: TRBJ2-1
DNA: TGTGCCATCAGTGATACAAACTCCTACAATGAGCAGTTCTTC
CDR3: CAISDTNSYNEQFF

D: NA
size: NA
V: TRBV14
J: TRBJ2-7
DNA: TGTGCCAGCAGCCAAGGAGCCCGGGACGGGACCTACGAGCAGTACTTC
CDR3: CASSQGARDGTYEQYF

D: TRBD2
size: NA
V: TRBV7-8
J: TRBJ2-7
DNA: TGTGCCAGCAGCCTTCTAGCGGACCCCTACGAGCAGTACTTC
CDR3: CASSLLADPYEQYF

D: TRBD1
size: NA
V: TRBV10-1
J: TRBJ2-1
DNA: TGCGCCAGCAGTGAGGGGGACAGTGGCTACAATGAGCAGTTCTTC
CDR3: CASSEGDSGYNEQFF

D: NA
size: NA
V: TRBV5-8
J: TRBJ2-1
DNA: TGTGCCAGCAGCTCGGACGAACAGCGGGACAATGAGCAGTTCTTC
CDR3: CASSSDEQRDNEQFF

D: TRBD2
size: NA
V: TRBV14
J: TRBJ2-7
DNA: TGTGCCAGCAGCCAAGGAAGGACTTGGACTAGCGGATACTACGAGCAGTACTTC
CDR3: CASSQGRTWTSGYYEQYF